Following are 8 T cell receptor beta chains from one sample sequenced in a study of T cell changes during pregnancy in multiple sclerosis. TCRdb keeps only in-frame clones here, not all; method: immunoSEQ multiplex PCR. The top ten hold about 2% of the sample, which has tens of thousands of clones, almost 95% seen once. The source was peripheral blood, collected after pregnancy. The receptors were sampled from a female donor with multiple sclerosis, enrolled in a pregnancy study.

V and J are TRBV29-1 and TRBJ2-3, with a weak D call TRBD2 (5 bases). The CDR3 sequence is 12 residues long. The V end was cut by 8 bases, the J end by 4 bases, with 13 bases between. The germline gives CDR1 SQVTM, CDR2 ANQGSEA. The CDR3 reads CSLGPRADTQYF. The DNA for the CDR3 is TGCAGCCTCGGACCGAGGGCAGATACGCAGTATTTT.

The CDR3 loop reads CASSSPWRGSQETQYF. The CDR3 nucleotides are TGTGCCAGCAGCTCCCCCTGGCGGGGGAGCCAAGAGACCCAGTACTTC. The rearrangement uses TRBV5-6 and TRBJ2-5; TRBD2 aligns across 7 bases. J lost 1 base, V lost 3 bases, and 9 bases had no gene match. The V gene's germline CDR1 is SGHDT and CDR2 YYEEEE. This CDR3 is 16 amino acids long.

The J gene is TRBJ2-3, the V gene TRBV27; TRBD2 matches 11 bases. The CDR3 has 15 residues. Germline V gene lookup returns CDR1 MNHEY and CDR2 SMNVEV (reference sequence). V was clipped by 5 bases and J by 6 bases; unmatched bases: 7. The CDR3 reads CASSPLAGGSDTQYF. CDR3 bases: TGTGCCAGCAGTCCTTTAGCGGGAGGGAGCGATACGCAGTATTTT.

The chain is built from TRBV7-9 and TRBJ2-1; 10 nucleotides match TRBD2. J lost 8 bases, V lost 5 bases, and 9 bases had no gene match. The CDR3 is 15 residues long. Germline CDR1 is SEHNR and CDR2 is FQNEAQ (reference sequence). CDR3 region: CASSRKREGGDEQFF. CDR3 sequence (DNA): TGTGCCAGCAGCCGTAAGCGGGAGGGCGGGGATGAGCAGTTCTTC. The variable domain in full, completed from reference TRBV7-9 and TRBJ2-1, reads DTGVSQNPRHKITKRGQNVTFRCDPISEHNRLYWYRQTLGQGPEFLTYFQNEAQLEKSRLLSDRFSAERPKGSFSTLEIQRTEQGDSAMYLCASSRKREGGDEQFFGPGTRLTVL.

The V and J genes are TRBV19 and TRBJ2-7; TRBD2 matches 8 bases. The germline V gene encodes CDR1 LNHDA and CDR2 SQIVND (reference sequence). CDR3 size: 14 residues. V shed 6 bases and J 0 bases; nucleotides not matched to a gene: 4. The CDR3 nucleotides are TGTGCCAGTAGCCTACTAGCGGCCTCCTACGAGCAGTACTTC. Translated: CASSLLAASYEQYF.

V is TRBV10-3 and J is TRBJ1-5, with a possible D match to TRBD1 (6 bases). CDR1 ENHRY and CDR2 SYGVKD come from the germline V gene. The ends were cut back, 4 bases at V and 2 bases at J, with 9 bases in the middle. The CDR3 is 14 residues long. CDR3 in DNA: TGTGCCATCAGTGCGTCAGGGGGCAATCAGCCCCAGCATTTT. It yields the protein CAISASGGNQPQHF.

This clone was seen a single time. Other DNA sequences in the same sample also yield this CDR3. This chain uses TRBV6-5 with TRBJ2-7; TRBD1 matches at 11 bases. The V segment lost 5 bases and the J segment 8 bases; nucleotides outside the gene matches: 5. Per the germline V gene, CDR1 is MNHEY and CDR2 is SVGAGI. The CDR3 consists of 13 residues. The CDR3: CASSPRTGGKQYF. CDR3 in DNA: TGTGCCAGCAGTCCCCGGACAGGGGGCAAGCAGTACTTC.

The chain is built from TRBV7-2 and TRBJ1-5, with 9 bases aligning to TRBD1. Germline CDR1 is SGHTA and CDR2 is FQGNSA. The trim removed 1 base at V and 11 bases at J, leaving 6 bases unmatched. The CDR3 spans 14 residues. CDR3 region: CASSLEQGAGTQHF. CDR3 nucleotides: TGTGCCAGCAGCTTAGAACAGGGGGCTGGGACCCAGCATTTT.